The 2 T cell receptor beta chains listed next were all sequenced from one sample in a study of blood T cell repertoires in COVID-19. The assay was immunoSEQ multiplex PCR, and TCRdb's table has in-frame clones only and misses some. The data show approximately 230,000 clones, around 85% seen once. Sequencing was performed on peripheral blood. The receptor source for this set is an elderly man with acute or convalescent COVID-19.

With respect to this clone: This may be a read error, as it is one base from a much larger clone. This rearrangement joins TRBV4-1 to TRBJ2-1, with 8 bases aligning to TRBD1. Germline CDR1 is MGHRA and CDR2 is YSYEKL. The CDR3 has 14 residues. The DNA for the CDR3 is TGCGCCCGCAGCCGCCCGGACAGGGAGAATGAGCAGTTCTTC. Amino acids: CARSRPDRENEQFF.

The CDR3 region is CASSQRRLAGGGDTQYF. The CDR3 coding sequence is TGTGCCAGCAGCCAACGCCGACTAGCGGGAGGCGGAGATACGCAGTATTTT. This chain links TRBV3-1 (or the pseudogene TRBV3-2) with TRBJ2-3, with TRBD2 matching over 13 bases. J was trimmed by 5 bases and V by 2 bases; bases with no gene match: 7. The CDR3 extends over 17 amino acids. In germline, CDR1 is LGHDT, CDR2 YNNKEL (reference sequence).